The sequence of this TCR beta chain was determined in a study of CD8+ T cells in alopecia areata. The CDR3 is 12 residues long. V was trimmed by 1 base and J by 6 bases, leaving 6 bases between them. Germline loops: CDR1 SGHVS, CDR2 FNYEAQ. RNA extraction and reverse transcription yielded cDNA as sequencing template. Repertoires were generated with immunoSEQ multiplex PCR, while TCRdb's copy carries only in-frame clones and drops some. The sample has 100,000 to 150,000 clones; over 50% are singletons. Material: CD4+ T cells sorted from blood, obtained at week 0. This TCR derives from a human donor with alopecia areata. The chain joins TRBV7-6 to TRBJ2-5; D is uncertain. In DNA form, the CDR3 reads TGTGCCAGCAGCTTAGTCAGTCAGACCCAGTACTTC. It encodes CASSLVSQTQYF.